Below, 30 T cell receptor beta chains from the same sample are listed, as sequenced in a study of radiation and T cells in renal cell carcinoma (dated by TCRdb to 2020 to 2021). Sample time point, as interpreted from the label and publication: blood 2 weeks post-SBRT. What the treatment or condition label conveys for this sample: 15 Gy SBRT to primary tumor, nephrectomy 4 weeks later. The library came from the immunoSEQ multiplex PCR assay. In its TCRdb copy, this immuneACCESS table keeps in-frame sequences only and misses some clones. Where compared with another copy, unresolved V genes explain less than half of these, and the others have no known cause. This sample is represented by 70,000 to 100,000 clones; 80% to 90% of them were singletons. Of the sample, approximately 22% is held by the ten largest clones. Sequencing used blood, obtained from a patient whose treatment included radiotherapy and nephrectomy. The receptors come from a woman aged 45-59 years with renal cell carcinoma.

This clone was counted a few times. The V and J genes are TRBV6-5 and TRBJ1-1, with TRBD1 identical over 8 bases. The germline V gene has CDR1 MNHEY and CDR2 SVGAGI. V lost 8 bases, J lost 2 bases, and 7 bases stayed unmatched. This CDR3 has 14 residues. The CDR3 DNA sequence: TGTGCCAGCCGACAGGGGTTAGTCAACACTGAAGCTTTCTTT. It encodes CASRQGLVNTEAFF.

This clone turned up a few times. The gene calls are TRBV5-6 and TRBJ2-2; TRBD1 matches at 8 bases. The germline V gene encodes CDR1 SGHDT and CDR2 YYEEEE. Germline trimming cut 3 bases from V and 5 bases from J; bases unmatched to any gene: 6. The CDR3 sequence is 15 residues long. CDR3 DNA: TGTGCCAGCAGCTACCGGGACAGGAAAACCGGGGAGCTGTTTTTT. This encodes CASSYRDRKTGELFF. Full variable domain (outside the CDR3, taken from reference TRBV5-6 and TRBJ2-2): DAGVTQSPTHLIKTRGQQVTLRCSPKSGHDTVSWYQQALGQGPQFIFQYYEEEERQRGNFPDRFSGHQFPNYSSELNVNALLLGDSALYLCASSYRDRKTGELFFGEGSRLTVL.

The genes are TRBV6-5 and TRBJ1-2; TRBD1 aligns across 8 bases. From germline, CDR1 is MNHEY and CDR2 SVGAGI. The CDR3 contains 15 residues. V was clipped by 6 bases and J by 4 bases; unmatched bases: 10. CDR3 region: CASSRDRGPAYGYTF. The DNA of the CDR3 is TGTGCCAGCAGCCGAGACAGGGGTCCTGCCTATGGCTACACCTTC.

Details on this clone: Possible read error: a much larger clone is one base away. The genes are TRBV6-5 and TRBJ1-4; possible D gene TRBD1, 5 bases. The CDR3 length is 12 residues. Germline V gives CDR1 MNHEY, CDR2 SVGAGI. Trimming left V 6 bases short and J 4 bases short, with 6 bases between. CDR3 sequence reads: CASSRVNEKLFF. DNA of the CDR3: TGTGCCAGCAGCAGGGTTAATGAAAAACTGTTTTTT.

J is TRBJ2-1 and V is TRBV5-1; 11 bases are a match to TRBD2. The CDR3 is 16 residues long. The ends lost 5 bases at V and 2 bases at J; junction bases unmatched: 6. In germline, CDR1 is SGHRS, CDR2 YFSETQ. The CDR3 is CASRQGLAATYNEQFF. For the CDR3, the DNA is TGCGCCAGCAGACAGGGACTAGCGGCTACCTACAATGAGCAGTTCTTC.

The chain uses TRBV27 and TRBJ2-7, with D perhaps TRBD2 (5 bases). This CDR3 region has 15 residues. Per germline, CDR1 MNHEY and CDR2 SMNVEV (reference sequence). V was shortened by 5 bases and J by 2 bases, with 16 bases between the two germline ends. CDR3 sequence: CASSRTGVDPYEQYF. CDR3 nucleotides: TGTGCCAGCAGTCGGACTGGGGTCGACCCCTACGAGCAGTACTTC.

The chain employs TRBV7-6 and TRBJ2-7, with a possible D match to TRBD1 (6 bases). Per the germline V gene, CDR1 is SGHVS and CDR2 is FNYEAQ. The V end lost 5 bases, the J end lost 0 bases, and 11 bases lay between the germline ends. This CDR3 has 14 amino acids. The CDR3 DNA reads TGTGCCAGCAGCCCTCGGACAGTCTCCTACGAGCAGTACTTC. This translates into CASSPRTVSYEQYF.

In this sample, this clone turned up once. The V gene is TRBV5-4, the J gene TRBJ2-7; possible D gene TRBD1, 6 bases. There are 15 residues in the CDR3. Germline lookup yields CDR1 SGHNT and CDR2 YYREEE (reference sequence). V gave up 4 bases and J gave up 7 bases, with 21 bases separating them. The DNA for the CDR3 is TGTGCCAGCAGCCCCTCCGGGACATCGGGGCTGGAGCAGTACTTC. Translation gives CASSPSGTSGLEQYF.

This clone was observed a single time. This rearrangement joins TRBV28 to TRBJ1-2; D call uncertain. V dropped 1 base and J dropped 3 bases, with 6 bases sitting between them. CDR1 is MDHEN, CDR2 SYDVKM, per germline. This CDR3 spans 13 amino acids. CDR3 sequence (DNA): TGTGCCAGCAGTTTATCTCCGGACTATGGCTACACCTTC. As protein: CASSLSPDYGYTF.

This sequence joins TRBV7-2 and TRBJ2-7; 7 bases agree with TRBD1. CDR3 length equals 14 residues. Germline V gene sequence: CDR1 SGHTA, CDR2 FQGNSA. After removal of 5 bases from V and 5 bases from J, the junction contained 9 bases not matched to a gene. DNA for the CDR3: TGTGCCAGCAGCATTCGACAGGGAACCCACGAGCAGTACTTC. It encodes CASSIRQGTHEQYF.

In its sample, this clone was seen a few times. The genes are TRBV6-1 and TRBJ1-1; D uncertain. The CDR3 extends over 13 amino acids. V lost 3 bases and J 1 base, leaving 6 bases between the germline ends. Germline CDR1 MNHNS, CDR2 SASEGT. The CDR3, as DNA: TGTGCCAGCAGTGAGAGCAGGAACACTGAAGCTTTCTTT. It is translated as CASSESRNTEAFF.

This clone was detected only a few times. The chain is built from TRBV20-1 and TRBJ1-5, with D unclear. Trimming shortened V by 7 bases and J by 6 bases, and 10 bases separated the two germline ends. The CDR3 has 11 residues. Looked up from germline, CDR1 is DFQATT and CDR2 is SNEGSKA (reference sequence). CDR3 sequence: CSVPDGQPQHF. The CDR3 DNA reads TGCAGTGTTCCCGATGGTCAGCCCCAGCATTTT.

The CDR3 spells CATSPGTGGIGYTF. The DNA of the CDR3 is TGTGCCACCTCCCCCGGGACAGGGGGAATTGGCTACACCTTC. The gene calls are TRBV7-2 and TRBJ1-2, with 11 bases aligning to TRBD1. CDR1 SGHTA and CDR2 FQGNSA come from the germline V gene. With 10 bases clipped from V and 7 bases from J, the junction kept 11 bases outside the gene matches. There are 14 residues in the CDR3.

This chain uses TRBV6-5 with TRBJ2-1; 13 bases agree with TRBD2. Germline V CDR1 and CDR2: MNHEY, SVGAGI. CDR3 length: 13 amino acids. Unmatched junction bases numbered 0, after V lost 6 bases and J lost 7 bases. The CDR3 DNA sequence: TGTGCCAGCAGGGGACTAGCGGGGAATGAGCAGTTCTTC. It codes for CASRGLAGNEQFF.

This chain links TRBV7-2 with TRBJ1-6; unclear D gene. Trimming shortened V by 5 bases and J by 2 bases, and 13 bases separated the two germline ends. Germline V gene lookup returns CDR1 SGHTA and CDR2 FQGNSA. The CDR3 is 16 residues long. The chain's CDR3 is CASSPRSQPYNSPLHF. CDR3 nucleotides: TGTGCCAGCAGCCCCCGATCCCAACCCTATAATTCACCCCTCCACTTT.

CDR3 loop: CASSESPHQETQYF. CDR3 bases: TGTGCCAGCAGTGAATCCCCGCACCAAGAGACCCAGTACTTC. The chain links TRBV2 to TRBJ2-5; no clear D. V was pared by 2 bases and J by 0 bases, with 7 bases between. The CDR3 sequence is 14 residues long. CDR1 and CDR2 from the germline V gene are SNHLY and FYNNEI. The full variable domain, rest sourced from reference TRBV2 and TRBJ2-5, is EPEVTQTPSHQVTQMGQEVILRCVPISNHLYFYWYRQILGQKVEFLVSFYNNEISEKSEIFDDQFSVERPDGSNFTLKIRSTKLEDSAMYFCASSESPHQETQYFGPGTRLLVL.

This rearrangement joins TRBV7-9 to TRBJ1-4; D is ambiguous. V was shortened by 3 bases and J by 0 bases, with 5 bases between the two germline ends. The germline V gene has CDR1 SEHNR and CDR2 FQNEAQ (reference sequence). There are 14 residues in the CDR3. CDR3 DNA sequence: TGTGCCAGCAGCTTCGAGGCAACTAATGAAAAACTGTTTTTT. Its translation is CASSFEATNEKLFF.

The V gene is TRBV5-6, the J gene TRBJ2-7; 11 nucleotides agree with TRBD1. J lost 2 bases, V lost 4 bases, and 5 bases had no gene match. Per the germline V gene, CDR1 is SGHDT and CDR2 is YYEEEE. This CDR3 is built from 15 residues. The CDR3 here is CASSHRDRGAYEQYF. CDR3 bases: TGTGCCAGCAGCCACCGGGACAGGGGGGCCTACGAGCAGTACTTC.

The J gene is TRBJ1-4, the V gene TRBV27, with TRBD1 matching over 7 bases. V dropped 3 bases and J dropped 0; count of bases not matched to a gene: 7. The V gene's germline CDR1 is MNHEY and CDR2 SMNVEV (reference sequence). The CDR3 sequence is 17 residues long. This chain's CDR3 is CASSFGSGGTTNEKLFF. The CDR3 DNA sequence: TGTGCCAGCAGTTTCGGATCAGGGGGTACAACTAATGAAAAACTGTTTTTT. Full variable domain (missing parts from reference TRBV27 and TRBJ1-4): EAQVTQNPRYLITVTGKKLTVTCSQNMNHEYMSWYRQDPGLGLRQIYYSMNVEVTDKGDVPEGYKVSRKEKRNFPLILESPSPNQTSLYFCASSFGSGGTTNEKLFFGSGTQLSVL.

This clone was recorded once. This chain links TRBV7-6 with TRBJ2-3; the D gene is possibly TRBD2 (6 bases). Germline CDR1 is SGHVS and CDR2 is FNYEAQ. The germline V and J ends were trimmed by 4 bases and 0 bases, with 11 bases remaining between them. The CDR3 extends over 15 amino acids. The DNA for the CDR3 is TGTGCCAGCAGCTCCCTGGCGGGGAGCACAGATACGCAGTATTTT. This encodes CASSSLAGSTDTQYF.

The chain combines TRBV4-3 with TRBJ1-1, with 10 nucleotides matching TRBD1. Germline CDR1 and CDR2: LGHNA and YSLEER. This CDR3 is 13 amino acids long. The V and J ends lost 0 bases and 10 bases, in that order; junction bases with no gene match: 2. The CDR3 reads CASSQDRTGGAFF. DNA for the CDR3: TGCGCCAGCAGCCAAGATCGGACAGGGGGAGCTTTCTTT.

The V and J genes are TRBV6-5 and TRBJ2-7; D possibly corresponds to TRBD2 (5 bases). CDR1 and CDR2 from the germline V gene are MNHEY and SVGAGI. The CDR3 extends over 13 amino acids. Trimming removed 2 bases at V and 6 bases at J, with 11 bases between. CDR3: CASSYNGEGEQYF. As DNA, the CDR3 is TGTGCCAGCAGTTACAACGGTGAGGGCGAGCAGTACTTC.

The CDR3 here is CASSRDTVNTEAFF. In DNA form, the CDR3 reads TGCGCCAGCAGCCGGGACACAGTGAACACTGAAGCTTTCTTT. This rearrangement joins TRBV4-1 to TRBJ1-1, with D tentatively TRBD1 (6 bases). Germline CDR1 MGHRA, CDR2 YSYEKL. This CDR3 is built from 14 residues. Trimming left V 4 bases short and J 0 bases short, with 9 bases between.

In nucleotides, the CDR3 is TGTGCCAGTAGTCAAGGTACTAATGAAAAACTGTTTTTT. Its protein product is CASSQGTNEKLFF. The chain is built from TRBV19 and TRBJ1-4; no definite D call. Germline V gives CDR1 LNHDA, CDR2 SQIVND (reference sequence). The length of the CDR3 is 13 residues. Trimming stripped 5 bases from V and 2 bases from J, with 6 bases between.

This clone was seen a handful of times. This rearrangement joins TRBV10-1 to TRBJ2-1; 9 positions agree with TRBD2. The J segment lost 0 bases and the V segment lost 6 bases, leaving 3 bases of the junction unmatched. The CDR3 contains 15 residues. Germline V CDR1 and CDR2: WNHNN, SYGVQD (reference sequence). Written as DNA, the CDR3 is TGCGCCAGCAGCTTTAGCGGGAGCTCCTACAATGAGCAGTTCTTC. Translating gives CASSFSGSSYNEQFF.

This clone was observed a handful of times. The chain has TRBV5-1 and TRBJ2-3, with 7 bases identical to TRBD1. V trimming: 0 bases; J trimming: 2 bases; junction bases outside the gene matches: 6. This CDR3 comprises 16 residues. CDR1 is SGHRS, CDR2 YFSETQ, per germline. The CDR3 region has the DNA TGCGCCAGCAGCTTGGAGGCCAGGGGGTTCACAGATACGCAGTATTTT. It codes for CASSLEARGFTDTQYF.

This chain uses TRBV5-1 with TRBJ2-3; D call uncertain. Trimming left V 0 bases short and J 9 bases short, with 14 bases between. This CDR3 has 14 amino acids. The germline CDR1 and CDR2 sequences are SGHRS and YFSETQ. The CDR3 reads CASSLDSQGNTQYF. The CDR3 nucleotides are TGCGCCAGCAGCTTGGATTCTCAAGGGAACACGCAGTATTTT.

The chain carries TRBV4-3 and TRBJ1-6, with D uncertain. V was cut by 0 bases and J by 9 bases, with 15 bases left in between. The length of the CDR3 is 16 residues. Germline lookup yields CDR1 LGHNA and CDR2 YSLEER. The CDR3 DNA follows: TGCGCCAGCAGCCAAGATGTCGGCACCGAGGGTTCACCCCTCCACTTT. This sequence encodes CASSQDVGTEGSPLHF.

The chain uses TRBV11-3 and TRBJ2-3, with 10 bases fitting TRBD1. The CDR3 spans 15 residues. In germline, CDR1 is SGHNT, CDR2 YENEEA. V was pared by 5 bases and J by 4 bases, with 6 bases of the junction left unmatched. DNA of the CDR3: TGTGCCAGCAGCGGAGGGGACAGGGGACCAGATACGCAGTATTTT. This gives the protein CASSGGDRGPDTQYF.

The V gene is TRBV4-3, the J gene TRBJ1-2; no reliable D call. The V gene's germline CDR1 is LGHNA and CDR2 YSLEER. This CDR3 spans 15 amino acids. Trimming took 1 base from V and 4 from J, leaving 13 bases between them. The CDR3 nucleotides are TGCGCCAGCAGCCAAGGGGAAACGGACGGCTATGGCTACACCTTC. This sequence encodes CASSQGETDGYGYTF.